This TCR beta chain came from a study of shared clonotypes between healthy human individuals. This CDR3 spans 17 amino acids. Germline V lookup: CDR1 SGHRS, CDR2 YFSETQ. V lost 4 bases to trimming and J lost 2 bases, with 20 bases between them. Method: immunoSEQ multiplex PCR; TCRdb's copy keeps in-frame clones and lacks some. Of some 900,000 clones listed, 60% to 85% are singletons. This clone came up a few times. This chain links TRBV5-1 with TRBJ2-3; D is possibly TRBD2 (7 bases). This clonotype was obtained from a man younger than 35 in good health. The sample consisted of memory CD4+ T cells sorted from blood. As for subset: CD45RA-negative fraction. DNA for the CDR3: TGCGCCAGCAGCCCGGGGAGGGGGAAGGCGGCCACAGATACGCAGTATTTT. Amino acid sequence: CASSPGRGKAATDTQYF.